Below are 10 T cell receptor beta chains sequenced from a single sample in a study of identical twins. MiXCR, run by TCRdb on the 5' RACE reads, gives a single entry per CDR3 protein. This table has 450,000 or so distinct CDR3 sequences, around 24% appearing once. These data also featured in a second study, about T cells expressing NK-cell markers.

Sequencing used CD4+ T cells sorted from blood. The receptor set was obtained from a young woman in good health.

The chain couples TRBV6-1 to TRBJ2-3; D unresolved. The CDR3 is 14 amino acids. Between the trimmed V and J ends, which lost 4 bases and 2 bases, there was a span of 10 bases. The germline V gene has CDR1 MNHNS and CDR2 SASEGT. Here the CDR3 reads CASSGRQLTDTQYF. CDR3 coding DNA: TGTGCCAGCAGTGGGAGACAACTCACAGATACGCAGTATTTT.

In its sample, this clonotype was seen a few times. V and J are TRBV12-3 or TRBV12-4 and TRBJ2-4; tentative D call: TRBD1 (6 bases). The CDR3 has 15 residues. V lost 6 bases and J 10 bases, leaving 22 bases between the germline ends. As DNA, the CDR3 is TGTGCCAGCAGCTGGGGCGTAGGGGGTTTGGGTATTCAGTACTTC. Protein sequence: CASSWGVGGLGIQYF.

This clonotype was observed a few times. The CDR3 bases are TGTGCCACTAAGCCCCCAGCGGCAGATACGCAGTATTTT. Protein: CATKPPAADTQYF. V usage is TRBV6-6 and J usage is TRBJ2-3; D perhaps matches TRBD2 (5 bases). CDR3 length: 13 amino acids. Germline CDR1 and CDR2: MNHNY and SVGAGI (reference sequence). Deletions cut 10 bases from V and 4 bases from J, with 15 bases between.

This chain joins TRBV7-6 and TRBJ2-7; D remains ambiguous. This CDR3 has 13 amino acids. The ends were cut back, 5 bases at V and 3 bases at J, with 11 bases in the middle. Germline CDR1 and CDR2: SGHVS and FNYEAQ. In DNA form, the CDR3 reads TGTGCCAGCAGCCAACAATCGGGCTACGAGCAGTACTTC. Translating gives CASSQQSGYEQYF.

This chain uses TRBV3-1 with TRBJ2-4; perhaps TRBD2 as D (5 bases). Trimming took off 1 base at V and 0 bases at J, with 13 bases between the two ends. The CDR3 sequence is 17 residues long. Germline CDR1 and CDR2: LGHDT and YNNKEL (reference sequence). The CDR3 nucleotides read TGTGCCAGCAGCCAAGGGGGAGCCAACCTAGCCAAAAACATTCAGTACTTC. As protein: CASSQGGANLAKNIQYF.

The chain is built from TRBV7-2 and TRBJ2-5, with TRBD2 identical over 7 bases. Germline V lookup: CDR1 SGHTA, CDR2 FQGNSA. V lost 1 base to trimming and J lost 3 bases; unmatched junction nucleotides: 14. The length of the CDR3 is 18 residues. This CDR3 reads CASSLGALGGERKETQYF. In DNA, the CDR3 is TGTGCCAGCAGCTTAGGCGCTTTGGGGGGGGAACGAAAAGAGACCCAGTACTTC.

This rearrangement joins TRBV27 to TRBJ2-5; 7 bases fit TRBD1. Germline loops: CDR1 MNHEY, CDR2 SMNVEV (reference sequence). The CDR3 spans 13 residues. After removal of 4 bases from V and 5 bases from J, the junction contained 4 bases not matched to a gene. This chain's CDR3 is CASSSGQVETQYF. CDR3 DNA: TGTGCCAGCAGTTCTGGACAGGTTGAGACCCAGTACTTC.

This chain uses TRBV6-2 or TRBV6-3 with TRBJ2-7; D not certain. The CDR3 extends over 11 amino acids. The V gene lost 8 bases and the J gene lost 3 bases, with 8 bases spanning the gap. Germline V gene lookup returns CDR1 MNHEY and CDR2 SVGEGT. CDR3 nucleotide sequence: TGTGCCAGCCACAACTACTACGAGCAGTACTTC. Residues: CASHNYYEQYF.

The CDR3 sequence: CASSYGGGTSYEQYF. The CDR3 region has the DNA TGTGCCAGCAGTTACGGTGGAGGAACCTCCTACGAGCAGTACTTC. V gene TRBV6-5 combines with J gene TRBJ2-7; D is perhaps TRBD2 (5 bases). The CDR3 is 15 amino acids. Per the germline V gene, CDR1 is MNHEY and CDR2 is SVGAGI. The germline V and J ends were trimmed by 2 bases and 0 bases, with 11 bases remaining between them.

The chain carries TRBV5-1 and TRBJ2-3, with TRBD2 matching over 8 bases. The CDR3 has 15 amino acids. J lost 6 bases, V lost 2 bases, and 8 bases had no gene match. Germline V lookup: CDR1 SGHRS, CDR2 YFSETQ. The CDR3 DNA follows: TGCGCCAGCAGCTTTTCCGGGACTAGGAAGGATACGCAGTATTTT. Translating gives CASSFSGTRKDTQYF.